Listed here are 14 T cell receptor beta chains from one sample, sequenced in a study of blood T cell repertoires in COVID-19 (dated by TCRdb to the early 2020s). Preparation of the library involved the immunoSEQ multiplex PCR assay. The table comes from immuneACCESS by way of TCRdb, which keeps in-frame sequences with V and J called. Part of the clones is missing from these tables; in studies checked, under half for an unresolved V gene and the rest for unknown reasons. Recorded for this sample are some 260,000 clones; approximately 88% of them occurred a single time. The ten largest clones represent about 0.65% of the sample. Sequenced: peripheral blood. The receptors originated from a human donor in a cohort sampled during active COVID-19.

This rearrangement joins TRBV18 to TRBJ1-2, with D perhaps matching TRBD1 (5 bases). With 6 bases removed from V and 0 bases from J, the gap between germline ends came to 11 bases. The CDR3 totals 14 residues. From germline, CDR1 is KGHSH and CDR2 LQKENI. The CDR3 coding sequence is TGTGCCAGCTCCCCGGGGGGAGCTAACTATGGCTACACCTTC. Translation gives CASSPGGANYGYTF.

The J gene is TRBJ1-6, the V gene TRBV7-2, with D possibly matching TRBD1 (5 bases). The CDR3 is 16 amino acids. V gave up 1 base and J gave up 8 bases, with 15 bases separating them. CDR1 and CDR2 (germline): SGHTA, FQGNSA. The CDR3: CASSLVYRQGDSPLHF. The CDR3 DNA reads TGTGCCAGCAGCTTAGTCTATCGTCAGGGTGATTCACCCCTCCACTTT.

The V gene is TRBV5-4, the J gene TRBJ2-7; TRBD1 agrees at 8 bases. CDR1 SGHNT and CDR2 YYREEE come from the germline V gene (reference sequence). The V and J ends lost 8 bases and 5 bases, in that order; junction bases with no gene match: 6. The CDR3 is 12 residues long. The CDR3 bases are TGTGCCAGTTCGGACAGGGTGGACGAGCAGTACTTC. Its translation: CASSDRVDEQYF.

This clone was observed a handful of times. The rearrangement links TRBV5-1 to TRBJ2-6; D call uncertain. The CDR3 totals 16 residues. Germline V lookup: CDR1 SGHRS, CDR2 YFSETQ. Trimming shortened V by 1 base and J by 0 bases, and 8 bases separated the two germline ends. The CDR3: CASSLNYRSGANVLTF. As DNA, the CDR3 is TGCGCCAGCAGCTTGAACTACCGCTCTGGGGCCAACGTCCTGACTTTC. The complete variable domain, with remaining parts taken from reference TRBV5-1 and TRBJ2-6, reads KAGVTQTPRYLIKTRGQQVTLSCSPISGHRSVSWYQQTPGQGLQFLFEYFSETQRNKGNFPGRFSGRQFSNSRSEMNVSTLELGDSALYLCASSLNYRSGANVLTFGAGSRLTVL.

This CDR3 is CASSYGTVGTYEQYF. The DNA for the CDR3 is TGTGCCAGCAGCTACGGGACAGTGGGGACCTACGAGCAGTACTTC. This chain uses TRBV11-1 with TRBJ2-7; 7 bases agree with TRBD1. The V segment lost 4 bases and the J segment 2 bases; nucleotides outside the gene matches: 8. The CDR3 totals 15 residues. CDR1 and CDR2 (germline): SGHAT, FQDESV (reference sequence).

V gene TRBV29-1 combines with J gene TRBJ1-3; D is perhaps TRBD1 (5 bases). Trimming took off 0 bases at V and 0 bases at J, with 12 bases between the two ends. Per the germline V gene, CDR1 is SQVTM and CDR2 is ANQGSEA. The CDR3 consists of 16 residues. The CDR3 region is CSVEDRTTYSGNTIYF. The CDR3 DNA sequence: TGCAGCGTTGAAGATCGGACAACCTACTCTGGAAACACCATATATTTT.

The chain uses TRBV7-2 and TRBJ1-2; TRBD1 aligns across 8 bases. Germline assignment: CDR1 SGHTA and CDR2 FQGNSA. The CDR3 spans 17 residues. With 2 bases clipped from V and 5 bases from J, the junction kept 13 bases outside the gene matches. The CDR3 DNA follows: TGTGCCAGCAGCTTACTAGCCTCAGGGGGCGCAGGGTATGGCTACACCTTC. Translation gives CASSLLASGGAGYGYTF.

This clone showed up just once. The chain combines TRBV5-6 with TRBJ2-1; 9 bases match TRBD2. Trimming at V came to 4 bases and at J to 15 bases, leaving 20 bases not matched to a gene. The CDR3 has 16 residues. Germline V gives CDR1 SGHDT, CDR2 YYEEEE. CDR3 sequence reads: CASSPSSLAGPGRGFF. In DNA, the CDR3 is TGTGCCAGCAGCCCCTCCTCACTAGCGGGCCCTGGCCGGGGGTTCTTC.

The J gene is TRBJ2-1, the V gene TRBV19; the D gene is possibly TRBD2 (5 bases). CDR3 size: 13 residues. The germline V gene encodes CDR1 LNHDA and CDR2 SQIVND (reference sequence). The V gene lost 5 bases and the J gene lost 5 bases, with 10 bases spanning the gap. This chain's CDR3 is CASSAGNNNEQFF. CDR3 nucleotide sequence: TGTGCCAGTAGTGCCGGGAACAACAATGAGCAGTTCTTC.

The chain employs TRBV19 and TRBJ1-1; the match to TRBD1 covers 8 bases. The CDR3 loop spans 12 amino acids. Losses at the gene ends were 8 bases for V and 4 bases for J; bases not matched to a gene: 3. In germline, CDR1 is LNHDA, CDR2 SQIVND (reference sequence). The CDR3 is CASSGGFTEAFF. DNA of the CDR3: TGTGCCAGTTCAGGGGGCTTCACTGAAGCTTTCTTT.

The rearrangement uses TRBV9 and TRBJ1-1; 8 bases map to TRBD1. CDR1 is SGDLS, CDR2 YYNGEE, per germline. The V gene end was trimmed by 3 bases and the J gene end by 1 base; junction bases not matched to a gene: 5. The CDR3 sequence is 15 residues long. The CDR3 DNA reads TGTGCCAGCAGCGGGGGACAGGCCAGGAACACTGAAGCTTTCTTT. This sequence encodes CASSGGQARNTEAFF.

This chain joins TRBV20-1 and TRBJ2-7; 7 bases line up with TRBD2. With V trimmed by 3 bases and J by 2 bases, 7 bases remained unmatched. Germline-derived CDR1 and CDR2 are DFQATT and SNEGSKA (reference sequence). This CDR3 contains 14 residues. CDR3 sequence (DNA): TGCAGTGCTAGTAGTGGGAGCGGGACCTACGAGCAGTACTTC. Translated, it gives CSASSGSGTYEQYF.

The CDR3 nucleotides read TGTGCCAGCTCACCACTAGGGGGCCAGAACACTGAAGCTTTCTTT. Protein product: CASSPLGGQNTEAFF. The V call is TRBV18, the J call TRBJ1-1, with TRBD1 identical over 7 bases. The CDR3 contains 15 residues. Germline loops: CDR1 KGHSH, CDR2 LQKENI. V gave up 1 base and J gave up 1 base; unmatched junction bases: 3.

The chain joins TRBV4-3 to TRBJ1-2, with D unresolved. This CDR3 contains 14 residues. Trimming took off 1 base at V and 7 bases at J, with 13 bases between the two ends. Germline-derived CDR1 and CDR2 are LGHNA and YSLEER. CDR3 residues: CASSQGRGLGGYTF. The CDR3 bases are TGCGCCAGCAGCCAAGGGCGAGGGTTGGGTGGCTACACCTTC.